This is a list of T cell receptor beta chains from one sample in a study of T cell repertoires in cytomegalovirus infection. No antigens are known for them. TCRdb re-derived calls from the reads in MiXCR, one entry per CDR3 protein. The data hold hundreds of thousands of distinct CDR3 sequences, with almost 30% observed a single time. The material sequenced was cultured PBMCs, taken from culture after CMV antigen stimulation. The origin of the receptors is a human donor in good health (CMV status not recorded). Some clones in this sample may be carry-over from other donors' samples. Both conserved end residues are part of each CDR3. Fields, in order: D gene, J gene, clone size, V gene, CDR3 protein, CDR3 DNA. The D gene is left open where the match is weak. The size field is filled for only some rows; it gives once, few, many or a size class.

d_gene: -
j_gene: TRBJ2-1
abundance: -
v_gene: TRBV7-8
CDR3aa: CASSPTSRGDNEQFF
CDR3nt: TGTGCCAGCAGCCCCACTTCGAGGGGGGACAATGAGCAGTTCTTC

d_gene: -
j_gene: TRBJ2-1
abundance: -
v_gene: TRBV19
CDR3aa: CASSPTAGASYNEQFF
CDR3nt: TGTGCCAGTAGTCCCACGGCGGGGGCGTCCTACAATGAGCAGTTCTTC

d_gene: TRBD2
j_gene: TRBJ2-3
abundance: few
v_gene: TRBV6-5
CDR3aa: CASSALGVAGGTDTQYF
CDR3nt: TGTGCCAGCAGTGCCTTGGGCGTGGCGGGGGGCACAGATACGCAGTATTTT

d_gene: TRBD1
j_gene: TRBJ1-1
abundance: -
v_gene: TRBV24-1
CDR3aa: CATSEPTGDEAFF
CDR3nt: TGTGCCACCAGTGAACCGACAGGGGATGAAGCTTTCTTT

d_gene: -
j_gene: TRBJ1-1
abundance: -
v_gene: TRBV3-1
CDR3aa: CASSQGRTGAFF
CDR3nt: TGTGCCAGCAGTCAGGGACGGACGGGGGCTTTCTTT

d_gene: -
j_gene: TRBJ2-2
abundance: many
v_gene: TRBV19
CDR3aa: CASSKNTGELFF
CDR3nt: TGTGCCAGTAGTAAAAACACCGGGGAGCTGTTTTTT

d_gene: TRBD1
j_gene: TRBJ1-4
abundance: few
v_gene: TRBV6-8
CDR3aa: CASSPPRTGGGEKLFF
CDR3nt: TGTGCCAGCAGTCCCCCCCGAACAGGGGGCGGTGAAAAACTGTTTTTT

d_gene: -
j_gene: TRBJ2-5
abundance: -
v_gene: TRBV5-5
CDR3aa: CASSQGLETQYF
CDR3nt: TGTGCCAGCAGCCAGGGGCTAGAGACCCAGTACTTC

d_gene: -
j_gene: TRBJ1-5
abundance: -
v_gene: TRBV28
CDR3aa: CASRRGETIKWQPQHF
CDR3nt: TGTGCCAGCAGGCGGGGGGAGACGATTAAATGGCAGCCCCAGCATTTT

d_gene: -
j_gene: TRBJ2-6
abundance: -
v_gene: TRBV6-1
CDR3aa: CASSVSASGANVLTF
CDR3nt: TGTGCCAGCAGTGTTAGCGCCTCTGGGGCCAACGTCCTGACTTTC

d_gene: -
j_gene: TRBJ2-2
abundance: few
v_gene: TRBV28
CDR3aa: CASSLGAEPTGELFF
CDR3nt: TGTGCCAGCAGCCTAGGGGCGGAACCGACCGGGGAGCTGTTTTTT

d_gene: -
j_gene: TRBJ2-7
abundance: -
v_gene: TRBV13
CDR3aa: CASSHLLDEQYF
CDR3nt: TGTGCCAGCAGCCACCTGTTGGACGAGCAGTACTTC

d_gene: -
j_gene: TRBJ2-5
abundance: -
v_gene: TRBV7-6
CDR3aa: CASSYSQEKGETQYF
CDR3nt: TGTGCCAGCAGCTATAGCCAGGAGAAGGGGGAGACCCAGTACTTC

d_gene: TRBD2
j_gene: TRBJ2-7
abundance: -
v_gene: TRBV28
CDR3aa: CASSSSDSGRIYEQYF
CDR3nt: TGTGCCAGCAGTTCGTCGGATAGCGGGAGAATTTACGAGCAGTACTTC

d_gene: -
j_gene: TRBJ2-5
abundance: -
v_gene: TRBV11-2
CDR3aa: CASRRTFLYQETQYF
CDR3nt: TGTGCCAGCAGAAGGACTTTTCTGTACCAAGAGACCCAGTACTTC

d_gene: TRBD1
j_gene: TRBJ1-3
abundance: -
v_gene: TRBV29-1
CDR3aa: CSVSLRFDRAKGNTIYF
CDR3nt: TGCAGCGTTTCACTAAGATTCGACAGGGCGAAGGGAAACACCATATATTTT

d_gene: -
j_gene: TRBJ1-2
abundance: -
v_gene: TRBV27
CDR3aa: CASSPGGFYGYTF
CDR3nt: TGTGCCAGCAGTCCCGGGGGATTCTATGGCTACACCTTC

d_gene: -
j_gene: TRBJ1-6
abundance: few
v_gene: TRBV2
CDR3aa: CASSEGGVNSPLHF
CDR3nt: TGTGCCAGCAGTGAAGGCGGGGTCAATTCACCCCTCCACTTT

d_gene: -
j_gene: TRBJ2-1
abundance: -
v_gene: TRBV7-2
CDR3aa: CASSPRFLKTLNEQFF
CDR3nt: TGTGCCAGCAGCCCCCGATTCCTTAAGACCCTCAATGAGCAGTTCTTC

d_gene: -
j_gene: TRBJ1-5
abundance: -
v_gene: TRBV27
CDR3aa: CASRRGVVGNQPQHF
CDR3nt: TGTGCCAGCAGACGTGGGGTAGTCGGCAATCAGCCCCAGCATTTT

d_gene: -
j_gene: TRBJ2-7
abundance: -
v_gene: TRBV5-1
CDR3aa: CASGGGNTYEQYF
CDR3nt: TGCGCCAGCGGAGGAGGGAACACCTACGAGCAGTACTTC

d_gene: TRBD1
j_gene: TRBJ2-2
abundance: few
v_gene: TRBV27
CDR3aa: CASAARDSGELFF
CDR3nt: TGTGCCAGCGCCGCGAGGGACAGCGGGGAGCTGTTTTTT

d_gene: -
j_gene: TRBJ2-1
abundance: -
v_gene: TRBV19
CDR3aa: CASSSQTYNEQFF
CDR3nt: TGTGCCAGTAGTTCGCAAACCTACAATGAGCAGTTCTTC

d_gene: -
j_gene: TRBJ1-4
abundance: few
v_gene: TRBV18
CDR3aa: CASSPPGTLLSRGEKLFF
CDR3nt: TGTGCCAGCTCACCACCCGGGACACTCCTCTCGAGGGGTGAAAAACTGTTTTTT

d_gene: TRBD1
j_gene: TRBJ1-2
abundance: -
v_gene: TRBV7-3
CDR3aa: CASSSTQGYGYTF
CDR3nt: TGTGCCAGCAGCTCCACACAGGGGTATGGCTACACCTTC

d_gene: -
j_gene: TRBJ1-4
abundance: few
v_gene: TRBV3-1
CDR3aa: CASSRPSGQFGGKLFF
CDR3nt: TGTGCCAGCAGCCGCCCAAGCGGACAGTTCGGCGGAAAACTGTTTTTT

d_gene: -
j_gene: TRBJ1-3
abundance: -
v_gene: TRBV5-4
CDR3aa: CASSLGSNRNTIYF
CDR3nt: TGTGCCAGCAGCTTGGGATCGAATCGAAACACCATATATTTT

d_gene: -
j_gene: TRBJ2-7
abundance: -
v_gene: TRBV24-1
CDR3aa: CATSDSGTSYEQYF
CDR3nt: TGTGCCACCAGTGATTCGGGGACTTCCTACGAGCAGTACTTC

d_gene: TRBD1
j_gene: TRBJ2-5
abundance: -
v_gene: TRBV7-9
CDR3aa: CASSDDRGFQETQYF
CDR3nt: TGTGCCAGCAGCGATGACAGGGGATTTCAAGAGACCCAGTACTTC

d_gene: -
j_gene: TRBJ2-5
abundance: few
v_gene: TRBV7-2
CDR3aa: CASSLEIQETQYF
CDR3nt: TGTGCCAGCAGCTTAGAGATCCAAGAGACCCAGTACTTC

d_gene: -
j_gene: TRBJ2-2
abundance: -
v_gene: TRBV20-1
CDR3aa: CSANKGPRTGELFF
CDR3nt: TGCAGTGCCAATAAGGGACCGCGGACCGGGGAGCTGTTTTTT

d_gene: TRBD1
j_gene: TRBJ1-1
abundance: -
v_gene: TRBV5-1
CDR3aa: CASSLGGTGKTEAFF
CDR3nt: TGCGCCAGCAGCTTGGGGGGGACAGGGAAAACTGAAGCTTTCTTT

d_gene: -
j_gene: TRBJ2-3
abundance: -
v_gene: TRBV24-1
CDR3aa: CATSEAGGSTDTQYF
CDR3nt: TGTGCCACCAGTGAAGCAGGGGGGAGCACAGATACGCAGTATTTT

d_gene: -
j_gene: TRBJ1-1
abundance: few
v_gene: TRBV12-3/TRBV12-4
CDR3aa: CASSFTPVMNTEAFF
CDR3nt: TGTGCCAGCAGTTTTACCCCCGTTATGAACACTGAAGCTTTCTTT

d_gene: -
j_gene: TRBJ2-3
abundance: -
v_gene: TRBV20-1
CDR3aa: CSAVIAADTQYF
CDR3nt: TGCAGTGCTGTAATAGCGGCAGATACGCAGTATTTT

d_gene: -
j_gene: TRBJ1-2
abundance: many
v_gene: TRBV7-3
CDR3aa: CASSLDGGALGYGYTF
CDR3nt: TGTGCCAGCAGCTTAGATGGCGGGGCTCTTGGCTATGGCTACACCTTC

d_gene: -
j_gene: TRBJ2-5
abundance: once
v_gene: TRBV24-1
CDR3aa: CATSDLSRDVETQYF
CDR3nt: TGTGCCACCAGTGATTTGAGCCGGGACGTAGAGACCCAGTACTTC

d_gene: TRBD2
j_gene: TRBJ2-1
abundance: -
v_gene: TRBV10-3
CDR3aa: CTISGRDDEQFF
CDR3nt: TGTACCATCAGCGGGAGGGACGATGAGCAGTTCTTC

d_gene: -
j_gene: TRBJ1-6
abundance: -
v_gene: TRBV18
CDR3aa: CASQRGQKNSPLHF
CDR3nt: TGTGCCAGCCAACGAGGACAGAAAAATTCACCCCTCCACTTT

d_gene: -
j_gene: TRBJ1-1
abundance: few
v_gene: TRBV20-1
CDR3aa: CSARVRGGVTEAFF
CDR3nt: TGCAGTGCTAGAGTCAGAGGGGGGGTCACTGAAGCTTTCTTT

d_gene: -
j_gene: TRBJ2-3
abundance: -
v_gene: TRBV5-1
CDR3aa: CASSFRQVGDTQYF
CDR3nt: TGCGCCAGCAGCTTCCGACAGGTTGGAGATACGCAGTATTTT

d_gene: -
j_gene: TRBJ2-1
abundance: few
v_gene: TRBV7-6
CDR3aa: CASPREGNNYNEQFF
CDR3nt: TGTGCTAGCCCCCGGGAAGGGAACAATTACAATGAGCAGTTCTTC

d_gene: -
j_gene: TRBJ2-3
abundance: -
v_gene: TRBV30
CDR3aa: CAWRSHGADTQYF
CDR3nt: TGTGCCTGGCGGTCGCACGGCGCAGATACGCAGTATTTT

d_gene: -
j_gene: TRBJ2-7
abundance: -
v_gene: TRBV7-8
CDR3aa: CASSLAGTGPSEQYF
CDR3nt: TGTGCCAGCAGCTTAGCCGGGACGGGGCCCTCTGAGCAGTACTTC

d_gene: TRBD1
j_gene: TRBJ2-7
abundance: -
v_gene: TRBV4-2
CDR3aa: CASSRDREAYEQYF
CDR3nt: TGTGCCAGCAGCAGGGACAGGGAGGCCTACGAGCAGTACTTC

d_gene: -
j_gene: TRBJ2-2
abundance: few
v_gene: TRBV7-9
CDR3aa: CASGRTGELFF
CDR3nt: TGTGCCAGCGGACGGACCGGGGAGCTGTTTTTT